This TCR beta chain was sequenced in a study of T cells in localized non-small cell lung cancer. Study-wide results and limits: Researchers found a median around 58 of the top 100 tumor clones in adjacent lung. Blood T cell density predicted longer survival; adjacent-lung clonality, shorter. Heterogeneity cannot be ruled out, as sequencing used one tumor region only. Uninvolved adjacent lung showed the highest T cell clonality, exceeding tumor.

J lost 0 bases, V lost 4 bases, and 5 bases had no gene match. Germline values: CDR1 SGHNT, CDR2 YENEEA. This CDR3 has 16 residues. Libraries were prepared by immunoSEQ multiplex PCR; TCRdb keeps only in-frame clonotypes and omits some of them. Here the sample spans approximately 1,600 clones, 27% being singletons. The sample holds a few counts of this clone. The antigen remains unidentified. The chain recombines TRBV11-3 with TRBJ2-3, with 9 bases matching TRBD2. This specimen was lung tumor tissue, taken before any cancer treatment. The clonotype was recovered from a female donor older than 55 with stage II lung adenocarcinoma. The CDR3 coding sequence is TGTGCCAGCAGCTCGGGACTAGCACAGAGCACAGATACGCAGTATTTT. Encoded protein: CASSSGLAQSTDTQYF.